The subject of this entry is one TCR beta chain. Many counts were recorded for this clonotype. There is no known antigen for this receptor. One base away there is no much larger clone; base qualities are not given. This record comes from a study of low-dose radiotherapy and immunotherapy resistance in tumors (dated by TCRdb to between 2021 and 2023). Broadly, across the study: Patients in Cohort 1 were given 0.5 Gy per fraction every 2 weeks, and the prescribed total PTV dose was 6.5 Gy. In Cohort 2, 1 Gy per fraction was delivered every two weeks, for a total of 13 Gy over 26 weeks. Patients were given nivolumab as a 240 mg flat dose every two weeks and ipilimumab at 1 mg/kg every six weeks, with both drugs delivered intravenously. Cyclophosphamide 200 mg/m2 was given intravenously every two weeks, one day before each radiation and immunotherapy administration. Patients took aspirin 300 mg orally once daily for four cycles, starting on cycle 1 day 1. Trial participants were not randomized into treatment groups. Eight patients were included in the translational analysis, namely three from the first dose cohort plus the first five from the second dose cohort.

The time point tag for this specimen amounts to: before trial treatment. The donors came from RACIN, which was a single-arm phase I dose-escalation trial that paired nivolumab and ipilimumab with aspirin, low-dose cyclophosphamide and low-dose radiotherapy. Patients with advanced, TIL-negative solid tumors were considered eligible. Between the V and J ends, shortened by 7 bases and 5 bases respectively, the junction contains 15 bases. Via the germline V gene, CDR1 is SQVTM and CDR2 ANQGSEA. CDR3 length: 13 amino acids, cysteine to phenylalanine. Only the CDR3 region is kept as DNA, spanning 39 bases read in frame from base 1. First-strand cDNA was synthesized using Superscript III and a set of TRAV- and TRBV-specific primers, so that both TCRalpha and TCRbeta chains were covered. TCRs were amplified for 15 to 20 PCR cycles with Phusion, using a constant-region primer paired with the adapter attached to the V primers. The MessageAmp II aRNA Amplification Kit was used to amplify the isolated mRNA, with in vitro transcription run for 16 hours at 37 degrees C. The Dynabeads mRNA DIRECT Purification Kit was used to isolate the mRNA for TCR sequencing. Indexed Illumina adapters were added in a second roughly 26-cycle Phusion PCR, and the resulting products were purified with AMPure XP beads. Deep sequencing of the TCRalpha and TCRbeta libraries was carried out on an Illumina MiniSeq instrument. As for the authors' bioinformatics: Custom Perl scripts were used to pool TCR sequences that encoded the same protein, to remove out-of-frame sequences, and to calculate the abundance of each clonotype. TCR sequences supported by only a single read were excluded from analysis. Shannon entropy, Gini index, clonality, richness, and the frequency of TCRs shared between repertoires were included as repertoire metrics. TCRdb handled the public reads itself, with Q25 trimming in fastp and clone calling in MiXCR, and kept productive beta chains. Each record represents a unique CDR3 protein, reported with the most common genes and DNA among its rows. The authors' filters were not applied to this entry. This sample holds fewer than 95,000 distinct CDR3 sequences; 8% to 10% were observed only once. Clones ranked in the top ten supply around 0.93% of the sample.

Recombination joined TRBV29-1 with TRBJ1-5, and the D gene may be TRBD1, 5 bases matching. The TCR was taken from a male donor with prostate cancer. This material consisted of PBMCs, taken before treatment. The base sequence is TGCAGCGCCCAATGGGGGGTCGATCAGCCCCAGCATTTT. This gives the protein CSAQWGVDQPQHF.